This TCR beta chain came from a study of blood T cells in healthy people across ages. The V gene lost 4 bases and the J gene lost 3 bases, with 7 bases spanning the gap. From germline, CDR1 is MNHNY and CDR2 SVGAGI (reference sequence). The CDR3 has 12 amino acids. Using a J-beta primer mix together with a sample-barcoded 5' primer, a second PCR was run for roughly 6 to 11 cycles. MiXCR was run by TCRdb on the 5' RACE reads, yielding one entry per CDR3 protein. Among more than 900,000 distinct CDR3 sequences listed, 25% were seen once. These data were also filed under a second study, of T cells of mothers and their children. That paper states: Added by the second PCR's M1S primer were sample barcodes and 2-4 random nucleotides. Related mother-child pairs shared marginally more repertoire than unrelated pairs, though not significantly.

Source material: blood. The sequence came from a girl aged 2 to 9 in good health. The chain combines TRBV6-6 with TRBJ2-7; D unclear. Written as DNA, the CDR3 is TGTGCCAGCAGTTTGAACCTCTACGAGCAGTACTTC. It encodes CASSLNLYEQYF.